The 10 T cell receptor beta chains presented below share a single source sample, sequenced in a study of blood T cells in healthy people across ages. A J-beta primer mix and a sample-barcoded 5' primer were used in a second PCR of roughly 7 to 12 cycles. TCRdb redid the calling of the 5' RACE reads with MiXCR, one entry per CDR3 protein. In the table there are 1,300,000 or so distinct CDR3 sequences, approximately 63% of which are singletons. Sample: blood. The receptors originated from a young man in good health.

This clonotype has only a few counts. The rearrangement links TRBV28 to TRBJ2-6, with a tentative D call TRBD1 (5 bases). Trimming took 5 bases from V and 0 from J, leaving 14 bases between them. Germline assignment: CDR1 MDHEN and CDR2 SYDVKM. The CDR3 extends over 17 amino acids. The CDR3 sequence: CASSDATANSGANVLTF. The CDR3, as DNA: TGTGCCAGCAGTGACGCGACAGCGAACTCTGGGGCCAACGTCCTGACTTTC.

Only a few counts were recorded for this clonotype. The chain carries TRBV4-1 and TRBJ2-4; tentative D call: TRBD2 (5 bases). The DNA end lines up better with TRBJ2-7; the J call may be wrong. CDR3 size: 16 residues. Germline assignment: CDR1 MGHRA and CDR2 YSYEKL. The CDR3 sequence is CASSLRTSNGIYEQYF. The CDR3 coding sequence is TGCGCCAGCAGCCTTAGGACGTCAAACGGGATATACGAGCAGTACTTC.

The sample holds a few counts of this clonotype. The chain is built from TRBV13 and TRBJ2-6; D call uncertain. This CDR3 has 16 amino acids. Germline lookup yields CDR1 PRHDT and CDR2 FYEKMQ (reference sequence). V was trimmed by 2 bases and J by 0 bases, leaving 8 bases between them. The CDR3 nucleotides are TGTGCCAGCAGCTTACGAGGAGCCTCTGGGGCCAACGTCCTGACTTTC. Its protein product is CASSLRGASGANVLTF.

This chain joins TRBV7-9 and TRBJ2-5; 15 bases fit TRBD2. The CDR3 has 16 residues. The V gene's germline CDR1 is SEHNR and CDR2 FQNEAQ (reference sequence). Trimming at V came to 4 bases and at J to 11 bases, leaving 11 bases not matched to a gene. In DNA, the CDR3 is TGTGCCAGCAGCTGGACTAGCGGGAGGGTTTCGGATGAGCAGTACTTC. Translation gives CASSWTSGRVSDEQYF.

Only a few counts were recorded for this clonotype. The DNA for the CDR3 is TGCGCCAGCAGCCGTGGAGGGGGGAACACTGAAGCTTTCTTT. Its translation is CASSRGGGNTEAFF. The chain recombines TRBV5-1 with TRBJ1-1; perhaps TRBD1 as D (6 bases). Germline assignment: CDR1 SGHRS and CDR2 YFSETQ. The CDR3 extends over 14 amino acids. V shed 4 bases and J shed 1 base, with 11 bases lying between them.

The chain carries TRBV4-1 and TRBJ2-7; TRBD1 might be the D (7 bases). The CDR3 spans 15 residues. Trimming removed 2 bases at V and 0 bases at J, with 11 bases between. Germline V gene sequence: CDR1 MGHRA, CDR2 YSYEKL. CDR3 in amino acids: CASSQRGDSSYEQYF. The CDR3 coding sequence is TGCGCCAGCAGCCAAAGGGGGGACAGCTCCTACGAGCAGTACTTC.

The genes are TRBV11-2 and TRBJ2-4; a weak D match, TRBD2 (6 bases). Near its end, the DNA agrees better with TRBJ2-7, so the J call may be wrong. CDR3 length equals 14 residues. Germline V lookup: CDR1 SGHAT, CDR2 FQNNGV. CDR3 amino acids: CASSLGPKAGEQYF. CDR3 nucleotide sequence: TGTGCCAGCAGCTTGGGCCCCAAAGCGGGCGAGCAGTACTTC.

The rearrangement links TRBV27 to TRBJ2-1; maybe TRBD1 (6 bases). Germline V CDR1 and CDR2: MNHEY, SMNVEV (reference sequence). This CDR3 contains 15 residues. Trimming took off 6 bases at V and 1 base at J, with 13 bases between the two ends. CDR3 coding DNA: TGTGCCAGCAGCCCGATCGACAGGTCCTACAATGAGCAGTTCTTC. Translating it yields CASSPIDRSYNEQFF.

This sequence joins TRBV20-1 and TRBJ2-7; 8 bases line up with TRBD2. CDR1 and CDR2 from the germline V gene are DFQATT and SNEGSKA (reference sequence). The ends lost 0 bases at V and 0 bases at J; junction bases unmatched: 4. This CDR3 comprises 15 residues. The DNA of the CDR3 is TGCAGTGCTAGAGACCGGGGGGGCCCCTCCTACGAGCAGTACTTC. It yields the protein CSARDRGGPSYEQYF.

In this sample, this clonotype turned up a few times. V gene TRBV29-1 combines with J gene TRBJ2-5; D remains ambiguous. V lost 0 bases and J 5 bases, leaving 4 bases between the germline ends. The CDR3 is 11 residues long. CDR1 is SQVTM and CDR2 is ANQGSEA in the germline V gene. This CDR3 reads CSVEEFETQYF. The CDR3 DNA is TGCAGCGTTGAAGAATTTGAGACCCAGTACTTC.